The 14 T cell receptor beta chains given below trace back to one sample, sequenced in a study of cytomegalovirus exposure and HLA in healthy donors. Sequencing used immunoSEQ multiplex PCR; TCRdb keeps in-frame clones, though not all of them. Of roughly 310,000 clones listed, 88% are singletons. Sample: PBMCs. The receptors shown here come from a man aged 25-40 years in good health and CMV-seronegative.

The rearrangement uses TRBV20-1 and TRBJ2-7; 8 nucleotides match TRBD2. With V trimmed by 8 bases and J by 4 bases, 4 bases remained unmatched. Germline CDR1 DFQATT, CDR2 SNEGSKA (reference sequence). The CDR3 sequence is 11 residues long. CDR3 nucleotide sequence: TGCAGTCTTAGCGGGGAATACGAGCAGTACTTC. Protein sequence: CSLSGEYEQYF.

V gene TRBV5-4 combines with J gene TRBJ2-2; TRBD2 matches 10 bases. The V and J ends lost 4 bases and 4 bases, in that order; junction bases with no gene match: 4. The CDR3 has 15 residues. CDR1 is SGHNT and CDR2 is YYREEE in the germline V gene (reference sequence). The CDR3 DNA reads as TGTGCCAGCAGCCGACGACTAGCGGGCACCGGGGAGCTGTTTTTT. Amino acid sequence: CASSRRLAGTGELFF.

The rearrangement links TRBV19 to TRBJ2-2, with TRBD1 identical over 8 bases. The CDR3 has 15 residues. Germline V gives CDR1 LNHDA, CDR2 SQIVND (reference sequence). V lost 9 bases and J lost 1; bases outside the gene matches: 7. The DNA of the CDR3 is TGTGCCAGCACCTACGGACAGGGGAACACCGGGGAGCTGTTTTTT. It yields the protein CASTYGQGNTGELFF.

The V call is TRBV6-5, the J call TRBJ2-7, with unresolved D. The V gene lost 7 bases and the J gene lost 1 base, with 11 bases spanning the gap. CDR1 and CDR2 (germline): MNHEY, SVGAGI. The CDR3 covers 13 residues. The DNA for the CDR3 is TGTGCCAGCACCTTTCAGAAGTCCTACGAGCAGTACTTC. Residues: CASTFQKSYEQYF.

CDR3 sequence (DNA): TGCGCCAGCAGCCAAGAAGGGGGGGCAGGCAATCAGCCCCAGCATTTT. This translates into CASSQEGGAGNQPQHF. The J gene is TRBJ1-5, the V gene TRBV4-3; perhaps TRBD1 as D (6 bases). The germline V gene encodes CDR1 LGHNA and CDR2 YSLEER. The CDR3 totals 16 residues. Trimming stripped 0 bases from V and 2 bases from J, with 11 bases between.

As regards this clone: Compared with germline, one end of the junction differs, possibly owing to a read error. CDR3 in DNA: TGTGCCAGCAGTTTGGGGGGACACAGTAACTATGGCTACACCTTC. Translating it yields CASSLGGHSNYGYTF. The gene calls are TRBV5-6 and TRBJ1-2; a weak D match, TRBD1 (6 bases). The V gene's germline CDR1 is SGHDT and CDR2 YYEEEE. This CDR3 region has 15 residues.

This clone was found once. One junction end does not reproduce the germline sequence, and a read error may be involved. The CDR3 sequence: CASSLAQGADRNKKLFF. The CDR3 DNA follows: TGCGCCAGCAGCTTGGCCCAGGGGGCGGATCGTAATAAAAAACTGTTTTTT. The chain recombines TRBV5-1 with TRBJ1-4, with TRBD1 matching over 8 bases. CDR1 SGHRS and CDR2 YFSETQ come from the germline V gene. The CDR3 is 17 residues long.

The chain carries TRBV7-7 and TRBJ2-5, with 7 nucleotides matching TRBD2. The CDR3 loop spans 14 amino acids. From germline, CDR1 is SSHAT and CDR2 FNYEAQ (reference sequence). Trimming cost V 1 base and J 6 bases; bases outside gene matches: 5. The CDR3 loop reads CASSLGLAQQTQYF. The CDR3 DNA sequence: TGTGCCAGCAGCTTAGGACTAGCCCAGCAGACCCAGTACTTC.

The chain has TRBV7-2 and TRBJ2-3, with TRBD2 matching over 8 bases. Germline V CDR1 and CDR2: SGHTA, FQGNSA. This CDR3 spans 16 amino acids. V shed 5 bases, J shed 2 bases, and the junction held 9 bases outside the gene matches. The CDR3, as DNA: TGTGCCAGCAGCCCCACCGAGCGGGGGAACACAGATACGCAGTATTTT. Amino acids: CASSPTERGNTDTQYF.

This CDR3 is CASAQTGMNTEAFF. In DNA, the CDR3 is TGTGCCAGCGCCCAGACAGGGATGAACACTGAAGCTTTCTTT. This rearrangement joins TRBV18 to TRBJ1-1; 7 bases are shared with TRBD1. The CDR3 extends over 14 amino acids. Trimming cost V 8 bases and J 0 bases; bases outside gene matches: 6. Per germline, CDR1 KGHSH and CDR2 LQKENI.

The genes are TRBV29-1 and TRBJ2-2; 8 nucleotides line up with TRBD1. The germline V gene has CDR1 SQVTM and CDR2 ANQGSEA. This CDR3 comprises 14 residues. V gave up 3 bases and J gave up 4 bases; unmatched junction bases: 4. DNA of the CDR3: TGCAGCGTTGAGGCCGACAGGGGCACCGGGGAGCTGTTTTTT. Translating it yields CSVEADRGTGELFF.

This chain uses TRBV6-1 with TRBJ1-6, with D hard to call. V was trimmed by 7 bases and J by 5 bases, leaving 9 bases between them. The CDR3 loop spans 13 amino acids. Germline-derived CDR1 and CDR2 are MNHNS and SASEGT. CDR3 in DNA: TGTGCCAGCAAAACAGTAGATAATTCACCCCTCCACTTT. Translated, it gives CASKTVDNSPLHF.

The chain couples TRBV2 to TRBJ1-4; maybe TRBD1 (5 bases). V was clipped by 5 bases and J by 8 bases, with 30 bases between them. Germline CDR1 SNHLY, CDR2 FYNNEI. The CDR3 loop spans 19 amino acids. The CDR3 sequence is CASSRGGSRAFGPAEKLFF. In DNA form, the CDR3 reads TGTGCCAGCAGTCGCGGGGGGAGTAGGGCGTTTGGGCCAGCGGAAAAACTGTTTTTT.

This rearrangement joins TRBV27 to TRBJ2-6, with D possibly matching TRBD2 (5 bases). The germline gives CDR1 MNHEY, CDR2 SMNVEV (reference sequence). The CDR3 consists of 14 residues. Trimming took 5 bases from V and 4 from J, leaving 9 bases between them. The CDR3 DNA reads as TGTGCCAGCAGTACAAGGAGGGGGGCCAACGTCCTGACTTTC. It encodes CASSTRRGANVLTF. Based on the CDR3 plus reference TRBV27 and TRBJ2-6, the full variable domain is EAQVTQNPRYLITVTGKKLTVTCSQNMNHEYMSWYRQDPGLGLRQIYYSMNVEVTDKGDVPEGYKVSRKEKRNFPLILESPSPNQTSLYFCASSTRRGANVLTFGAGSRLTVL.